The entry that follows covers one T cell receptor (beta chain) sequence. Only in-frame clones appear in the TCRdb table, and some are missing; sequencing was by immunoSEQ multiplex PCR. The sample includes 73,000 or so clones, 86% of them seen just once. The sample originates from a study of OX40 agonist ivuxolimab in advanced cancers. Study-wide background: Participants, around 80% male, averaged approximately 56 years of age, ranging from roughly 20 to 85. Allowance was made for prior anti-PD-1, anti-PD-L1 or anti-CTLA-4 therapy, and about 37% had some.

CDR3 length: 13 residues. V lost 3 bases to trimming and J lost 3 bases, with 9 bases between them. CDR1 and CDR2 (germline): SGHDN, FVKESK. This clonotype originated in an adult with an advanced solid tumor such as melanoma, head and neck, liver or kidney cancer. This chain uses TRBV14 with TRBJ2-7; D ambiguous. The sequencing used CD4+ or CD8+ T cells sorted from blood, collected in a trial of the OX40 agonist ivuxolimab. The CDR3 sequence: CASSQSRVYEQYF. The CDR3 DNA follows: TGTGCCAGCAGCCAGTCCCGGGTCTACGAGCAGTACTTC.